The rows below give T cell receptor beta chains drawn from one sample of a study of cytomegalovirus exposure and HLA in healthy donors. The assay was immunoSEQ multiplex PCR, and TCRdb's table has in-frame clones only and misses some. Of approximately 97,000 clones in the sample, roughly 94% are singletons; the top ten hold 0.8% to 0.9%. Sequenced material: PBMCs. The receptors here all came from a woman aged 18-35 years in good health and CMV-seronegative. The CDR3 runs from the conserved cysteine through the conserved F or W. A D gene is named only where the DNA matches it firmly. For some rows the clone size is stated as once, few or many, or as a class when expanded; others skip it.

j_call cdr3_length d_call clone_size v_call cdr3_aa cdr3_nt
TRBJ2-1 14 - - TRBV5-1 CASSAGLAANEQFF TGCGCCAGCAGCGCGGGCCTAGCAGCCAATGAGCAGTTCTTC
TRBJ2-7 17 - - TRBV27 CASKTSNIPGHHYEQYF TGTGCCAGCAAGACCAGCAACATTCCGGGACACCACTACGAGCAGTACTTC
TRBJ1-5 15 TRBD1 - TRBV7-7 CASSLDRETNQPQHF TGTGCTAGCAGCTTAGACAGGGAGACCAATCAGCCCCAGCATTTT
TRBJ1-1 17 - - TRBV4-3 CASSQEGGGARVTEAFF TGCGCCAGCAGCCAAGAGGGGGGAGGGGCCCGGGTGACTGAAGCTTTCTTT
TRBJ1-4 16 - - TRBV19 CASSTNRPLRGEKLFF TGTGCCAGTAGTACAAACCGGCCCCTACGGGGAGAAAAACTGTTTTTT
TRBJ2-5 15 TRBD1 - TRBV6-1 CASRGTGDIQETQYF TGTGCCAGCAGGGGGACAGGGGACATCCAAGAGACCCAGTACTTC
TRBJ2-3 14 TRBD2 once TRBV5-1 CASSLLAASDTQYF TGCGCCAGCAGCTTACTAGCGGCGTCAGATACGCAGTATTTT
TRBJ2-1 13 - - TRBV5-4 CASRLQGRDEQFF TGTGCCAGCAGATTACAGGGTAGGGATGAGCAGTTCTTC
TRBJ1-5 12 - - TRBV7-9 CASSPGNQPQHF TGTGCCAGCAGCCCAGGGAATCAGCCCCAGCATTTT
TRBJ2-7 17 - - TRBV5-6 CASSPPVVAGRTYEQYF TGTGCCAGCAGCCCTCCTGTTGTGGCAGGGCGAACCTACGAGCAGTACTTC
TRBJ2-2 16 - - TRBV4-1 CASNSPWRGNTGELFF TGCGCCAGCAACTCCCCGTGGCGGGGGAACACCGGGGAGCTGTTTTTT
TRBJ2-1 16 TRBD2 once TRBV29-1 CSVDELAGISYNEQFF TGCAGCGTTGATGAGCTAGCGGGGATATCCTACAATGAGCAGTTCTTC
TRBJ1-1 17 - once TRBV4-3 CASSQGPGGHRQAEAFF TGCGCCAGCAGCCAAGGGCCCGGGGGGCACCGCCAGGCTGAAGCTTTCTTT
TRBJ2-5 12 - - TRBV9 CASSVDGGSQYF TGTGCCAGCAGCGTAGATGGGGGGTCCCAGTACTTC
TRBJ1-1 15 - - TRBV21-1 CASSKAVRGLTEAFF TGTGCCAGCAGCAAAGCAGTGAGGGGGCTGACTGAAGCTTTCTTT
TRBJ1-4 14 - once TRBV5-1 CASSLGQGWEKLFF TGCGCCAGCAGCTTGGGGCAGGGTTGGGAAAAACTGTTTTTT
TRBJ2-3 14 - - TRBV28 CASSLIGAKDTQYF TGTGCCAGCAGTTTAATCGGAGCTAAAGATACGCAGTATTTT
TRBJ2-6 15 - - TRBV9 CASSVSGSGANVLTF TGTGCCAGCAGCGTATCGGGGTCTGGGGCCAACGTCCTGACTTTC
TRBJ2-7 15 - - TRBV30 CAWSRVGSGTYEQYF TGTGCCTGGAGTCGGGTTGGGAGCGGAACCTACGAGCAGTACTTC
TRBJ2-7 17 TRBD1 - TRBV13 CASRGPDRDRDINEQYF TGTGCCAGCAGAGGGCCAGATAGGGACAGGGATATCAACGAGCAGTACTTC
TRBJ1-1 13 TRBD1 - TRBV5-1 CASRTGVDTEAFF TGCGCCAGCAGGACAGGGGTTGACACTGAAGCTTTCTTT
TRBJ1-5 15 TRBD1 - TRBV6-1 CASSGQGFSNQPQHF TGTGCCAGCAGCGGACAGGGCTTTAGCAATCAGCCCCAGCATTTT
TRBJ2-7 17 TRBD2 - TRBV7-8 CASSLVTAGGLAYEQYF TGTGCCAGCAGCTTAGTTACAGCGGGGGGCCTAGCCTACGAGCAGTACTTC
TRBJ1-3 13 - - TRBV9 CASSPQSGNTIYF TGTGCCAGCAGCCCTCAGTCTGGAAACACCATATATTTT
TRBJ1-6 13 - once TRBV19 CASAASGDAPLHF TGTGCCAGCGCAGCCTCAGGGGATGCACCCCTCCACTTT
TRBJ1-3 15 - - TRBV30 CAWSGGGSPGNTIYF TGTGCCTGGAGCGGGGGAGGTTCCCCTGGAAACACCATATATTTT
TRBJ1-1 14 - - TRBV30 CAYQTDRLRTEAFF TGTGCCTACCAAACCGACAGGTTACGGACTGAAGCTTTCTTT
TRBJ2-2 15 - - TRBV9 CASSVGGRNTGELFF TGTGCCAGCAGCGTAGGGGGCCGGAACACCGGGGAGCTGTTTTTT
TRBJ1-2 15 TRBD1 - TRBV5-1 CASSFRDSASYGYTF TGCGCCAGCAGCTTTAGGGACAGCGCAAGCTATGGCTACACCTTC
TRBJ1-2 15 - - TRBV5-1 CASSLPGAGNYGYTF TGCGCCAGCAGCTTACCGGGAGCGGGGAACTATGGCTACACCTTC
TRBJ1-1 11 - - TRBV19 CASSSRAGAFF TGTGCCAGTAGTAGCAGGGCGGGGGCTTTCTTT
TRBJ2-3 16 TRBD1 - TRBV7-9 CASSLLWTGGMDTQYF TGTGCCAGCAGCTTGCTATGGACAGGGGGCATGGATACGCAGTATTTT
TRBJ2-7 15 - - TRBV27 CASSLGAGDGREQYF TGTGCCAGCAGTTTGGGTGCAGGGGACGGTCGCGAGCAGTACTTC
TRBJ1-1 14 - - TRBV29-1 CSVEEVGGNTEAFF TGCAGCGTTGAAGAGGTAGGGGGGAACACTGAAGCTTTCTTT
TRBJ1-5 15 - - TRBV15 CATSPEVGAAQPQHF TGTGCCACCAGCCCAGAAGTTGGTGCTGCTCAGCCCCAGCATTTT
TRBJ2-3 15 TRBD1 - TRBV6-5 CASSQGTVFTDTQYF TGTGCCAGCAGCCAGGGGACAGTCTTCACAGATACGCAGTATTTT
TRBJ1-5 16 TRBD1 - TRBV7-2 CASSLEGTGVEQPQHF TGTGCCAGCAGCTTAGAGGGGACAGGGGTGGAACAGCCCCAGCATTTT
TRBJ1-2 15 TRBD1 - TRBV11-2 CASSPRDRTNYGYTF TGTGCCAGCAGCCCGAGGGACAGAACTAACTATGGCTACACCTTC
TRBJ1-2 16 TRBD1 - TRBV13 CASSLSDRGLVYGYTF TGTGCCAGCAGCTTATCGGACAGGGGGCTTGTTTATGGCTACACCTTC
TRBJ1-5 15 - - TRBV19 CASSISSDFNQPQHF TGTGCCAGTAGTATATCGTCAGACTTCAATCAGCCCCAGCATTTT
TRBJ1-6 14 - - TRBV19 CASSVVAVDSPLHF TGTGCCAGTAGTGTCGTGGCAGTTGATTCACCCCTCCACTTT
TRBJ2-5 14 - once TRBV27 CASSLGRTTQTQYF TGTGCCAGCAGTTTGGGGCGGACGACGCAGACCCAGTACTTC
TRBJ2-3 14 TRBD2 - TRBV10-3 CAITQRGTSDTQYF TGTGCCATCACGCAGCGGGGGACTTCAGATACGCAGTATTTT
TRBJ1-3 15 - - TRBV6-1 CASSGGRSRQNTIYF TGTGCCAGCAGTGGGGGCAGGTCACGCCAAAACACCATATATTTT
TRBJ1-3 14 - - TRBV18 CASSPPRTTGTIYF TGTGCCAGCTCACCACCGAGGACAACTGGGACCATATATTTT
TRBJ2-4 15 TRBD2 - TRBV2 CASSGANSGRNIQYF TGTGCCAGCAGTGGCGCCAATAGCGGGAGAAACATTCAGTACTTC
TRBJ2-2 13 - once TRBV6-5 CASSPGLTGELFF TGTGCCAGCAGCCCCGGACTGACCGGGGAGCTGTTTTTT
TRBJ1-1 20 - - TRBV7-8 CASSFLSPGVFVGADTEAFF TGTGCCAGCAGCTTTTTATCTCCTGGGGTTTTTGTGGGGGCAGACACTGAAGCTTTCTTT